The 14 T cell receptor beta chains in this list originate from one sample, sequenced in a study of spatial heterogeneity in lung cancer (dated by TCRdb to between 2018 and 2021). The paper's findings and limits, for the study overall: The tumor nonsynonymous mutation count correlated with the number of expanded alpha and beta TCRs within the tumor.

The sample's time point label is to be understood as: sample taken at primary tumor resection. Antigens of these TCRs are unknown. Library generation was performed with 5' RACE. TCRdb records NextSeq 500 as the sequencer. TCRdb passed the public sequencing reads through fastp at Q25 and MiXCR, retaining productive beta sequences. Each record represents a unique CDR3 protein, reported with the most common genes and DNA among its rows. For this sample the table gives 15,000 to 20,000 distinct CDR3 sequences, of which around 6.5% were detected only once. Jointly, the top ten make up about 4% of the sample. This specimen was lung tumor tissue, taken at surgery. The receptor source for this set is a female donor with early-stage non-small cell lung cancer.

This clonotype was picked up many times. V is TRBV5-1 and J is TRBJ1-2; TRBD1 is a possible D gene (6 bases). Germline assignment: CDR1 SGHRS and CDR2 YFSETQ. The V end was cut by 2 bases, the J end by 5 bases, with 13 bases between. This CDR3 is built from 14 residues. The CDR3 protein is CASSFRGEVYGYTF. CDR3 DNA: TGCGCCAGCAGCTTCAGGGGTGAAGTTTATGGCTACACCTTC. Variable domain in full (rest from reference TRBV5-1 and TRBJ1-2): KAGVTQTPRYLIKTRGQQVTLSCSPISGHRSVSWYQQTPGQGLQFLFEYFSETQRNKGNFPGRFSGRQFSNSRSEMNVSTLELGDSALYLCASSFRGEVYGYTFGSGTRLTVV.

This clonotype qualifies as medium-sized (0.01 to 0.1%). The chain has TRBV5-1 and TRBJ2-1; D gene ambiguous. Germline V CDR1 and CDR2: SGHRS, YFSETQ. Trimming took 0 bases from V and 12 from J, leaving 10 bases between them. The CDR3 contains 12 residues. The DNA of the CDR3 is TGCGCCAGCAGCTTGGACCTCACTATGCAGTTCTTC. This gives the protein CASSLDLTMQFF. The entire variable domain, with the rest obtained from reference TRBV5-1 and TRBJ2-1, is as follows: KAGVTQTPRYLIKTRGQQVTLSCSPISGHRSVSWYQQTPGQGLQFLFEYFSETQRNKGNFPGRFSGRQFSNSRSEMNVSTLELGDSALYLCASSLDLTMQFFGPGTRLTVL.

This clonotype has more than one count but fewer than ten. The gene calls are TRBV5-5 and TRBJ2-1; D is uncertain. V was cut by 5 bases and J by 9 bases, with 12 bases left in between. This CDR3 spans 12 amino acids. Germline V gene sequence: CDR1 SGHKS, CDR2 YYEKEE (reference sequence). CDR3 coding DNA: TGTGCCAGCAGGGGCTCCCTCATTGAGCAGTTCTTC. This sequence encodes CASRGSLIEQFF.

In its sample, this clonotype is medium-sized (0.01 to 0.1%). The chain has TRBV6-6 and TRBJ2-3; 7 nucleotides agree with TRBD1. Germline lookup yields CDR1 MNHNY and CDR2 SVGAGI (reference sequence). The CDR3 extends over 14 amino acids. V lost 7 bases, J lost 3 bases, and 7 bases stayed unmatched. CDR3 nucleotides: TGTGCCAGCACCAAACGACAGGGTACAGATACGCAGTATTTT. Its protein product is CASTKRQGTDTQYF.

This clonotype is deemed medium-sized (0.01 to 0.1%). This chain connects TRBV20-1 to TRBJ1-1, with 10 bases identical to TRBD1. The CDR3 is made up of 15 amino acids. Germline trimming cut 5 bases from V and 3 bases from J; bases unmatched to any gene: 9. In germline, CDR1 is DFQATT, CDR2 SNEGSKA (reference sequence). The CDR3 coding sequence is TGCAGTGCTCCGACCCGACAGGGGGCGTACACTGAAGCTTTCTTT. This translates into CSAPTRQGAYTEAFF.

This clonotype rates as medium-sized. CDR3 residues: CASSLRFRASLNTEAFF. CDR3 in DNA: TGTGCCAGCAGTTTAAGGTTCAGGGCGTCACTGAACACTGAAGCTTTCTTT. The chain uses TRBV27 and TRBJ1-1; perhaps TRBD1 as D (5 bases). V was clipped by 2 bases and J by 0 bases, with 16 bases between them. Per the germline V gene, CDR1 is MNHEY and CDR2 is SMNVEV (reference sequence). There are 17 residues in the CDR3.

This clonotype was seen ten or more times. V is TRBV20-1 and J is TRBJ2-7; 9 bases are shared with TRBD2. Germline assignment: CDR1 DFQATT and CDR2 SNEGSKA (reference sequence). This CDR3 region has 14 residues. V lost 3 bases and J lost 3; bases outside the gene matches: 6. Here the CDR3 reads CSARRLAALYEQYF. CDR3 sequence (DNA): TGCAGTGCTAGGAGACTAGCGGCCCTCTACGAGCAGTACTTC.

The chain is built from TRBV29-1 and TRBJ1-1; possibly TRBD1 for D (5 bases). V lost 6 bases and J lost 10, with 18 bases in between. The CDR3 consists of 12 residues. Germline assignment: CDR1 SQVTM and CDR2 ANQGSEA. CDR3 DNA sequence: TGCAGCGTCGCGGGACCCGGACGGGGAGCTTTCTTT. Protein: CSVAGPGRGAFF.

The chain employs TRBV7-7 and TRBJ2-2, with a possible D match to TRBD2 (5 bases). Germline values: CDR1 SSHAT, CDR2 FNYEAQ (reference sequence). This CDR3 comprises 16 residues. Trimming took 5 bases from V and 7 from J, leaving 20 bases between them. The CDR3: CASSPIRETRNGELFF. The DNA for the CDR3 is TGTGCCAGCAGCCCAATCCGGGAAACCCGAAACGGGGAGCTGTTTTTT.

Many counts were recorded for this clonotype. V gene TRBV2 combines with J gene TRBJ2-4, with D hard to call. V dropped 4 bases and J dropped 1 base, with 11 bases sitting between them. In germline, CDR1 is SNHLY, CDR2 FYNNEI. CDR3 size: 15 residues. In nucleotides, the CDR3 is TGTGCCAGCAGTGGGCAAGGGATCGCCAAAAACATTCAGTACTTC. Protein sequence: CASSGQGIAKNIQYF.

This clonotype has a count of ten or more. The gene calls are TRBV20-1 and TRBJ2-7; D might be TRBD2 (6 bases). Germline V gives CDR1 DFQATT, CDR2 SNEGSKA (reference sequence). CDR3 length equals 14 residues. Deletions cut 6 bases from V and 2 bases from J, with 17 bases between. CDR3 bases: TGCAGTGCAAACCGGGACTCCCTGGCCTACGAGCAGTACTTC. Its translation is CSANRDSLAYEQYF.

This clonotype has at least ten counts. The chain links TRBV27 to TRBJ1-5, with D uncertain. V dropped 4 bases and J dropped 3 bases, with 13 bases sitting between them. CDR3 length: 15 residues. Germline CDR1 and CDR2: MNHEY and SMNVEV (reference sequence). The DNA of the CDR3 is TGTGCCAGCAGTTCTTTAAGGGCTAACAATCAGCCCCAGCATTTT. As protein: CASSSLRANNQPQHF.

This clonotype was seen repeatedly, ten times or more. V gene TRBV19 combines with J gene TRBJ1-1; 11 bases agree with TRBD1. CDR1 is LNHDA and CDR2 is SQIVND in the germline V gene (reference sequence). V gave up 5 bases and J gave up 2 bases; unmatched junction bases: 7. The CDR3 totals 16 residues. CDR3 sequence reads: CASSPRDRGTNTEAFF. In DNA form, the CDR3 reads TGTGCCAGTAGTCCCCGGGACAGGGGGACCAACACTGAAGCTTTCTTT.

The CDR3 protein is CAITVDSNQPQHF. The CDR3 coding sequence is TGTGCCATCACTGTCGATAGCAATCAGCCCCAGCATTTT. The chain uses TRBV10-3 and TRBJ1-5; D is uncertain. The germline V and J ends were trimmed by 7 bases and 0 bases, with 7 bases remaining between them. The germline CDR1 and CDR2 sequences are ENHRY and SYGVKD. CDR3 length equals 13 residues.